The source of this T cell receptor beta chain is a study of T-cell reconstitution after alpha-beta-depleted transplantation in children. Germline values: CDR1 GTSNPN, CDR2 SVGIG (reference sequence). V was pared by 3 bases and J by 0 bases, with 3 bases between. This CDR3 comprises 13 residues. This clonotype was seen a handful of times. The library targeted TCRbeta and was prepared with unique molecular identifiers. TCRdb reprocessed the PCR reads via MiXCR and lists one record per CDR3 protein. The sample records roughly 220,000 distinct CDR3 sequences, about 8.8% being singletons. The chain uses TRBV30 and TRBJ2-6; no reliable D call. The sample in question was PBMCs from the stem cell graft donor, obtained from the stem cell graft. The source is a human donor who donated a stem cell graft to a child with SCID. The CDR3 sequence: CAWRNSGANVLTF. The CDR3 bases are TGTGCCTGGAGAAACTCTGGGGCCAACGTCCTGACTTTC.